This TCR beta chain derives from a study of PD-L1 blockade in urothelial cancer. The CDR3 is 17 residues long. Germline loops: CDR1 SEHNR, CDR2 FQNEAQ (reference sequence). Trimming removed 5 bases from V and 6 bases from J; junction bases left unmatched: 12. Only in-frame clones appear in the TCRdb table, and some are missing; sequencing was by immunoSEQ multiplex PCR. The data show about 130,000 clones, more than 75% seen once. Described time point: peripheral blood 6 weeks after treatment start. This chain links TRBV7-9 with TRBJ2-1; 11 bases fit TRBD2. The clonotype originates from a man in his fifties or sixties with urothelial cancer. The specimen was PBMCs, collected around atezolizumab (anti-PD-L1) treatment. CDR3 sequence reads: CASSPVQPGLAVNEQFF. The CDR3 DNA sequence: TGTGCCAGCAGCCCCGTGCAACCGGGACTAGCGGTCAATGAGCAGTTCTTC.